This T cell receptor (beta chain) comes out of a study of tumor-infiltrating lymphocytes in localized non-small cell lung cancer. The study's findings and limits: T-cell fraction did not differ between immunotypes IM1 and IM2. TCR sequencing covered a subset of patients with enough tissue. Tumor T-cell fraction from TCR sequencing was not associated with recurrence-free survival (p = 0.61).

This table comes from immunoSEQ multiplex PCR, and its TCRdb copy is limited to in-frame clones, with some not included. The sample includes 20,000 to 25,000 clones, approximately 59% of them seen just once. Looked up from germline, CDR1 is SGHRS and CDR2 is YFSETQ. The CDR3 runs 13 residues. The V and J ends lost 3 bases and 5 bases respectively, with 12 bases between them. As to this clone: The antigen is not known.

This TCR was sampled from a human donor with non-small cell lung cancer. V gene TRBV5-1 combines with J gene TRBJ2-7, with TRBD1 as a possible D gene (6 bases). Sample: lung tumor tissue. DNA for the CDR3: TGCGCCAGCAGCTCATCACAGGGAAACGAGCAGTACTTC. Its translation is CASSSSQGNEQYF. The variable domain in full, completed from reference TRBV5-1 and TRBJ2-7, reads KAGVTQTPRYLIKTRGQQVTLSCSPISGHRSVSWYQQTPGQGLQFLFEYFSETQRNKGNFPGRFSGRQFSNSRSEMNVSTLELGDSALYLCASSSSQGNEQYFGPGTRLTVT.